This entry lists 16 T cell receptor beta chains sequenced from one sample in a study of cytomegalovirus exposure and HLA in healthy donors. Clones were sequenced by immunoSEQ multiplex PCR, and TCRdb holds only the in-frame ones, with some missing. Of about 220,000 clones listed, roughly 88% are singletons. Input material: PBMCs. These receptors all stem from a woman aged 18-35 years in good health and CMV-seronegative.

The V call is TRBV6-1, the J call TRBJ1-5; 7 bases align to TRBD1. This CDR3 region has 14 residues. Germline V gene sequence: CDR1 MNHNS, CDR2 SASEGT. V lost 7 bases, J lost 3 bases, and 6 bases stayed unmatched. CDR3 bases: TGTGCCAGCACCCAGGGGGTGAACAATCAGCCCCAGCATTTT. This sequence encodes CASTQGVNNQPQHF.

The J gene is TRBJ2-3, the V gene TRBV10-3, with TRBD1 matching 10 bases. The V and J ends lost 6 bases and 3 bases, in that order; junction bases with no gene match: 0. The CDR3 runs to 13 residues. Germline V gives CDR1 ENHRY, CDR2 SYGVKD. In DNA, the CDR3 is TGTGCCATCAGGGGACAGGGGACAGATACGCAGTATTTT. This encodes CAIRGQGTDTQYF.

This chain links TRBV19 with TRBJ1-2; weak D call: TRBD1 (6 bases). The CDR3 consists of 17 residues. Per germline, CDR1 LNHDA and CDR2 SQIVND (reference sequence). Trimming left V 0 bases short and J 0 bases short, with 14 bases between. The CDR3 DNA is TGTGCCAGTAGTATAGATTGGGGACACGATACTAACTATGGCTACACCTTC. This sequence encodes CASSIDWGHDTNYGYTF.

The rearrangement uses TRBV11-2 and TRBJ2-2; TRBD1 matches at 12 bases. V trimming: 0 bases; J trimming: 9 bases; junction bases outside the gene matches: 8. Per germline, CDR1 SGHAT and CDR2 FQNNGV. The CDR3 is 17 amino acids. CDR3 DNA sequence: TGTGCCAGCAGCTTAGATATCCGGGACAGGGGGCTCAGGGAGCTGTTTTTT. This sequence encodes CASSLDIRDRGLRELFF. Filled out from reference TRBV11-2 and TRBJ2-2, the complete variable domain reads EAGVAQSPRYKIIEKRQSVAFWCNPISGHATLYWYQQILGQGPKLLIQFQNNGVVDDSQLPKDRFSAERLKGVDSTLKIQPAKLEDSAVYLCASSLDIRDRGLRELFFGEGSRLTVL.

The chain recombines TRBV27 with TRBJ1-5; perhaps TRBD1 as D (6 bases). Trimming removed 3 bases from V and 4 bases from J, with 10 bases in between. Germline V gene data show CDR1 as MNHEY and CDR2 as SMNVEV (reference sequence). This CDR3 contains 14 residues. CDR3: CASSFRGPNQPQHF. The CDR3 DNA follows: TGTGCCAGCAGTTTCAGGGGTCCGAATCAGCCCCAGCATTTT.

The chain joins TRBV2 to TRBJ2-5; 10 bases are shared with TRBD1. Germline CDR1 reads SNHLY; CDR2 reads FYNNEI. The CDR3 extends over 14 amino acids. Losses at the gene ends were 5 bases for V and 5 bases for J; bases not matched to a gene: 5. The CDR3 DNA reads as TGTGCCAGCAGTCGGGACAGGGGAGGCGAGACCCAGTACTTC. Translating it yields CASSRDRGGETQYF.

The chain has TRBV18 and TRBJ2-7; D not resolved. Germline lookup yields CDR1 KGHSH and CDR2 LQKENI. Trimming cost V 0 bases and J 2 bases, with 8 bases left between them. CDR3 length: 14 amino acids. In nucleotides, the CDR3 is TGTGCCAGCTCACCACCGGCGGCCACCTACGAGCAGTACTTC. It is translated as CASSPPAATYEQYF.

This clone was picked up a small number of times. The rearrangement joins TRBV4-1 to TRBJ2-7; no clear D. Per the germline V gene, CDR1 is MGHRA and CDR2 is YSYEKL. Deletions cut 0 bases from V and 4 bases from J, with 4 bases between. The CDR3 length is 12 residues. The CDR3 here is CASSQERYEQYF. CDR3 coding DNA: TGCGCCAGCAGCCAAGAGCGGTACGAGCAGTACTTC.

This CDR3 is CSVRTRADYGYTF. The CDR3 nucleotides read TGCAGCGTGAGGACAAGGGCTGACTATGGCTACACCTTC. The chain uses TRBV29-1 and TRBJ1-2; perhaps TRBD1 as D (5 bases). Germline V gene lookup returns CDR1 SQVTM and CDR2 ANQGSEA. This CDR3 comprises 13 residues. The V end lost 6 bases, the J end lost 3 bases, and 14 bases lay between the germline ends.

This chain connects TRBV7-9 to TRBJ2-5; 10 bases are shared with TRBD2. The germline V gene encodes CDR1 SEHNR and CDR2 FQNEAQ (reference sequence). This CDR3 is built from 16 residues. The ends lost 5 bases at V and 3 bases at J; junction bases unmatched: 9. The CDR3 here is CASSLPSGREEETQYF. DNA of the CDR3: TGTGCCAGCAGCCTGCCGAGCGGGAGGGAGGAAGAGACCCAGTACTTC.

V is TRBV27 and J is TRBJ1-2; D remains ambiguous. Per germline, CDR1 MNHEY and CDR2 SMNVEV (reference sequence). The V end lost 3 bases, the J end lost 2 bases, and 13 bases lay between the germline ends. CDR3 size: 15 residues. The CDR3 region is CASSLGQATNYGYTF. The CDR3 DNA sequence: TGTGCCAGCAGTTTGGGTCAGGCCACCAACTATGGCTACACCTTC.

The chain links TRBV27 to TRBJ1-4, with a tentative D call TRBD1 (6 bases). This CDR3 is built from 16 residues. V lost 6 bases and J 0 bases, leaving 14 bases between the germline ends. Germline CDR1 and CDR2: MNHEY and SMNVEV (reference sequence). CDR3 sequence reads: CASRPTGFATNEKLFF. The DNA for the CDR3 is TGTGCCAGCAGACCTACAGGGTTTGCAACTAATGAAAAACTGTTTTTT. Variable domain in full (rest from reference TRBV27 and TRBJ1-4): EAQVTQNPRYLITVTGKKLTVTCSQNMNHEYMSWYRQDPGLGLRQIYYSMNVEVTDKGDVPEGYKVSRKEKRNFPLILESPSPNQTSLYFCASRPTGFATNEKLFFGSGTQLSVL.

Only one count was recorded for this clone. The CDR3, as DNA: TGTGCCAGCAGCGTAGCCGGTCGGGTTTCTGGAAACACCATATATTTT. Its protein product is CASSVAGRVSGNTIYF. This rearrangement joins TRBV9 to TRBJ1-3; D gene unclear. This CDR3 has 16 residues. Germline V gives CDR1 SGDLS, CDR2 YYNGEE. V lost 0 bases and J 1 base, leaving 11 bases between the germline ends.

V gene TRBV7-9 combines with J gene TRBJ2-7; D gene uncertain. Trimming stripped 1 base from V and 2 bases from J, with 9 bases between. This CDR3 comprises 14 residues. The germline gives CDR1 SEHNR, CDR2 FQNEAQ (reference sequence). The CDR3 region is CASSLVAATYEQYF. In nucleotides, the CDR3 is TGTGCCAGCAGCTTAGTGGCGGCCACCTACGAGCAGTACTTC. The full variable domain, its missing parts supplied by reference TRBV7-9 and TRBJ2-7, is DTGVSQNPRHKITKRGQNVTFRCDPISEHNRLYWYRQTLGQGPEFLTYFQNEAQLEKSRLLSDRFSAERPKGSFSTLEIQRTEQGDSAMYLCASSLVAATYEQYFGPGTRLTVT.

The chain links TRBV30 to TRBJ1-5; D remains ambiguous. Trimming pared 3 bases from V and 7 bases from J, leaving 16 bases between. Looked up from germline, CDR1 is GTSNPN and CDR2 is SVGIG (reference sequence). The length of the CDR3 is 14 residues. CDR3 coding DNA: TGTGCCTGGAGCTATTCTTCTAGAACCCAGCCCCAGCATTTT. Translating it yields CAWSYSSRTQPQHF. The whole variable domain, remainder taken from reference TRBV30 and TRBJ1-5, is SQTIHQWPATLVQPVGSPLSLECTVEGTSNPNLYWYRQAAGRGLQLLFYSVGIGQISSEVPQNLSASRPQDRQFILSSKKLLLSDSGFYLCAWSYSSRTQPQHFGDGTRLSIL.

This clone was picked up one time. The chain is built from TRBV9 and TRBJ1-2; 7 positions agree with TRBD1. The CDR3 contains 13 residues. From germline, CDR1 is SGDLS and CDR2 YYNGEE. The V gene end was trimmed by 0 bases and the J gene end by 13 bases; junction bases not matched to a gene: 9. CDR3 residues: CASSVGQGGEATF. The DNA for the CDR3 is TGTGCCAGCAGCGTAGGCCAGGGGGGAGAGGCCACCTTC.